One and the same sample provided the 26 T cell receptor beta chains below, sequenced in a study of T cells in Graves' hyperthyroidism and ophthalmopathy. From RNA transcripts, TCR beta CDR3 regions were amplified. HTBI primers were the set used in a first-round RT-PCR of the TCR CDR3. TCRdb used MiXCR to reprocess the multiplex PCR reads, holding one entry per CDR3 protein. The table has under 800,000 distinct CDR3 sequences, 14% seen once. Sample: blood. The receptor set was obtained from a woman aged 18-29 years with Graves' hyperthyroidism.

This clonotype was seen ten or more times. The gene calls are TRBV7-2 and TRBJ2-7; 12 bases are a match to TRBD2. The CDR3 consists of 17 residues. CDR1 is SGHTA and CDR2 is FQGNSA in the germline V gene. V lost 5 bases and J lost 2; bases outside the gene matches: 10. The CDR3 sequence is CASSPPSSSGRAYEQYF. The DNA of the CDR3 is TGTGCCAGCAGCCCCCCCAGCTCTAGCGGGAGGGCCTACGAGCAGTACTTC.

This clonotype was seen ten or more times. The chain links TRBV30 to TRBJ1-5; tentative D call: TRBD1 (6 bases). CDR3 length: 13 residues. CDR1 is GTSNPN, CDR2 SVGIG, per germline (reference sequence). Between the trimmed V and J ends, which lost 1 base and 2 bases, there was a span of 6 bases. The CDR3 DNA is TGTGCCTGGAGTGGGACAGGCAATCAGCCCCAGCATTTT. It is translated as CAWSGTGNQPQHF.

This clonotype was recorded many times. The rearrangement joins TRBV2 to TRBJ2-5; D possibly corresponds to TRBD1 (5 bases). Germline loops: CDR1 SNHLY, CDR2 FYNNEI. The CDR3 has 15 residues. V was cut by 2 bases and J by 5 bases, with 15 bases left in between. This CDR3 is CASSEYLQGGETQYF. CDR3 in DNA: TGTGCCAGCAGTGAATATCTGCAGGGCGGCGAGACCCAGTACTTC.

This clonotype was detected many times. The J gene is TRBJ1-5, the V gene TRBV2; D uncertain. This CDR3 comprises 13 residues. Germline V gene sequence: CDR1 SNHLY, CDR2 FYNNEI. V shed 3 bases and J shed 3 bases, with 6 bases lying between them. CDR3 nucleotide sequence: TGTGCCAGCAGTGAGGGCGCCAATCAGCCCCAGCATTTT. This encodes CASSEGANQPQHF.

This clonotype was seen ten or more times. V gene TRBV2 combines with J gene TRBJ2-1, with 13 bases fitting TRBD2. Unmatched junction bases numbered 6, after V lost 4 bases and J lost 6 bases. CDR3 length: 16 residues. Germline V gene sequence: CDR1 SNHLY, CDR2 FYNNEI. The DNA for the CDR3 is TGTGCCAGCAGTGGGACTAGCGGGAGTTGGGGCAATGAGCAGTTCTTC. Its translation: CASSGTSGSWGNEQFF.

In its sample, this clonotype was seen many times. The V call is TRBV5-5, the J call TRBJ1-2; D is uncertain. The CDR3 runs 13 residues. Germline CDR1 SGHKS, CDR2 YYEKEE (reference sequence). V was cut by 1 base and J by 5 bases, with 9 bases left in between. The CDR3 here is CASSLYSAYGYTF. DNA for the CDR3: TGTGCCAGCAGCTTGTATAGTGCATATGGCTACACCTTC.

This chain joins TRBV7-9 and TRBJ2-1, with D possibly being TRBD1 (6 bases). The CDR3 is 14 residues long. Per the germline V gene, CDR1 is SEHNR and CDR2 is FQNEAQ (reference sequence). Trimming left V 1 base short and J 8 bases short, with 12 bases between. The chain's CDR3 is CASSLEGVFYEQFF. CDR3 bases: TGTGCCAGCAGCTTAGAGGGGGTTTTTTATGAGCAGTTCTTC.

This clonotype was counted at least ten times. CDR3 in DNA: TGTGCCAGCAGTCCAGGGTCGGAAAAACTGTTTTTT. It is translated as CASSPGSEKLFF. The chain couples TRBV2 to TRBJ1-4, with a possible D match to TRBD1 (5 bases). This CDR3 comprises 12 residues. The V end lost 5 bases, the J end lost 8 bases, and 9 bases lay between the germline ends. Germline CDR1 reads SNHLY; CDR2 reads FYNNEI.

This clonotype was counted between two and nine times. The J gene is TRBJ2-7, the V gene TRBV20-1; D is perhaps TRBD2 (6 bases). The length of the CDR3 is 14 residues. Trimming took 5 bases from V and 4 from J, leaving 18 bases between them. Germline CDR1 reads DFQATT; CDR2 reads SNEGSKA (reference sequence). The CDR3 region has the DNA TGCAGTGCTTGGGGACTCCGAGGTGGATACGAGCAGTACTTC. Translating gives CSAWGLRGGYEQYF.

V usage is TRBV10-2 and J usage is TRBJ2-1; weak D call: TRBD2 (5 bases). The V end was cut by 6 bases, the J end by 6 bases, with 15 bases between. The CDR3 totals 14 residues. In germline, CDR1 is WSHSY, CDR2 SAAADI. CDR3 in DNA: TGCGCCAGCAGGCCCGGGATAGGCCTCAATGAGCAGTTCTTC. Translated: CASRPGIGLNEQFF.

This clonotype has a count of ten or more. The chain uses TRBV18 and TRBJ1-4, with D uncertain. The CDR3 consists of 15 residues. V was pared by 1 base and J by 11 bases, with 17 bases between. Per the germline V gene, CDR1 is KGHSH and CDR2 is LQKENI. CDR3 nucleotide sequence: TGTGCCAGCTCACCACAGATTCGACGCGATCAGAAACTGTTTTTT. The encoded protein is CASSPQIRRDQKLFF. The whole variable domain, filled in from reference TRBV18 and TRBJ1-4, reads NAGVMQNPRHLVRRRGQEARLRCSPMKGHSHVYWYRQLPEEGLKFMVYLQKENIIDESGMPKERFSAEFPKEGPSILRIQQVVRGDSAAYFCASSPQIRRDQKLFFGSGTQLSVL.

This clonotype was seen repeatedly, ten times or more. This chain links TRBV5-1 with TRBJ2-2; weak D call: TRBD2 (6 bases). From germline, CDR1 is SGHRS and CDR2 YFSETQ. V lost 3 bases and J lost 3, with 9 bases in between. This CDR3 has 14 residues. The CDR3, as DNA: TGCGCCAGCAGCTATAGCGGAGACACCGGGGAGCTGTTTTTT. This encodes CASSYSGDTGELFF.

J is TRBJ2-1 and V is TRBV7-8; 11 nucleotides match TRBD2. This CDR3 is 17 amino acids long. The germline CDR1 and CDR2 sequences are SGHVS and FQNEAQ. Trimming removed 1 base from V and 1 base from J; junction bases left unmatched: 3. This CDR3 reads CASSLVWTSGSYNEQFF. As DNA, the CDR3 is TGTGCCAGCAGCTTAGTGTGGACTAGCGGGTCCTACAATGAGCAGTTCTTC. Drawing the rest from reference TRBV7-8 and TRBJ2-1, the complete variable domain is GAGVSQSPRYKVAKRGQDVALRCDPISGHVSLFWYQQALGQGPEFLTYFQNEAQLDKSGLPSDRFFAERPEGSVSTLKIQRTQQEDSAVYLCASSLVWTSGSYNEQFFGPGTRLTVL.

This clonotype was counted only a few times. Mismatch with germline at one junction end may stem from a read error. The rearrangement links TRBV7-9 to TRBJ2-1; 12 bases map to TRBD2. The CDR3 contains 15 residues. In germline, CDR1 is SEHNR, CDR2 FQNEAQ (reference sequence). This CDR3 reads CASSLTTSGSYEQFF. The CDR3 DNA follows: TGTGCCAGCAGCTTGACGACTAGCGGGAGCTATGAGCAATTCTTC. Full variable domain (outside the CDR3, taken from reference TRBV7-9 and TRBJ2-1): DTGVSQNPRHKITKRGQNVTFRCDPISEHNRLYWYRQTLGQGPEFLTYFQNEAQLEKSRLLSDRFSAERPKGSFSTLEIQRTEQGDSAMYLCASSLTTSGSYEQFFGPGTRLTVL.

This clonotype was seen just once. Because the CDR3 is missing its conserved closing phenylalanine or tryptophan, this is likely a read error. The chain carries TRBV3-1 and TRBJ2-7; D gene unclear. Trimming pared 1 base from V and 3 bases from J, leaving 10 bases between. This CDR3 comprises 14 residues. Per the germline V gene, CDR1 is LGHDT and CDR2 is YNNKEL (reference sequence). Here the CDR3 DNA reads TGTGCCAGCAGCCAAGCCCCAGGTCTCTACGAGCAGTACTTA. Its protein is CASSQAPGLYEQYL.

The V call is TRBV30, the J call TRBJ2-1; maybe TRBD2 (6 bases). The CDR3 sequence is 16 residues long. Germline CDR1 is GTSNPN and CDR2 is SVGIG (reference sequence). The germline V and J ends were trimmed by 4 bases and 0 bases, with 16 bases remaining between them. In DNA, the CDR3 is TGTGCCTGGAATAGTTGGGACTGGAGCTCCTACAATGAGCAGTTCTTC. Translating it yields CAWNSWDWSSYNEQFF.

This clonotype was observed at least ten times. The CDR3 DNA is TGTGCCAGCTCACTGGGACAGGGGAAAGATACGCAGTATTTT. It specifies CASSLGQGKDTQYF. This sequence joins TRBV18 and TRBJ2-3; TRBD1 agrees at 10 bases. This CDR3 region has 14 residues. CDR1 and CDR2 from the germline V gene are KGHSH and LQKENI. V trimming: 4 bases; J trimming: 5 bases; junction bases outside the gene matches: 3.

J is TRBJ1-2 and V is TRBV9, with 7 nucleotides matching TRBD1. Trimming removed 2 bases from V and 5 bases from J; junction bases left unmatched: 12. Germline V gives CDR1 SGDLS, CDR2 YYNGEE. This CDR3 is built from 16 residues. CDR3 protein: CASSVSRGGTEYGYTF. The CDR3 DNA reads TGTGCCAGCAGCGTTTCCAGAGGGGGGACAGAGTATGGCTACACCTTC. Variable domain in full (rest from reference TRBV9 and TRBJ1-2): DSGVTQTPKHLITATGQRVTLRCSPRSGDLSVYWYQQSLDQGLQFLIQYYNGEERAKGNILERFSAQQFPDLHSELNLSSLELGDSALYFCASSVSRGGTEYGYTFGSGTRLTVV.

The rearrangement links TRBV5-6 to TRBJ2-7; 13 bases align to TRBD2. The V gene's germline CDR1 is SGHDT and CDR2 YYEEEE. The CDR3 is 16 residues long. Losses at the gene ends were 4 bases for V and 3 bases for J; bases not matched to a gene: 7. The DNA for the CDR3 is TGTGCCAGCAGCGGAGGACTAGCGGGAGACCGCTACGAGCAGTACTTC. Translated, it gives CASSGGLAGDRYEQYF.

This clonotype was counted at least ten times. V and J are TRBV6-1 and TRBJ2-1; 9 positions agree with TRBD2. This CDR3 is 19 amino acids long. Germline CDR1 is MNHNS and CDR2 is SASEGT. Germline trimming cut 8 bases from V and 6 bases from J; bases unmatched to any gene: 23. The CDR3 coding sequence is TGTGCCAGCGGTCCTGGGACAGAAACCGGGACTAGCCTTTTCAATGAGCAGTTCTTC. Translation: CASGPGTETGTSLFNEQFF.

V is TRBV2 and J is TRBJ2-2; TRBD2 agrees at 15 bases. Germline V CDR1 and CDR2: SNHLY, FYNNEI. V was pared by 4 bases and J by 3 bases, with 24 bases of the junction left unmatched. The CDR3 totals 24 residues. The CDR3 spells CASSVRRTSGREIRLSWDTGELFF. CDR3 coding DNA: TGTGCCAGCAGTGTAAGGAGGACTAGCGGGAGGGAAATCCGACTCTCATGGGACACCGGGGAGCTGTTTTTT.

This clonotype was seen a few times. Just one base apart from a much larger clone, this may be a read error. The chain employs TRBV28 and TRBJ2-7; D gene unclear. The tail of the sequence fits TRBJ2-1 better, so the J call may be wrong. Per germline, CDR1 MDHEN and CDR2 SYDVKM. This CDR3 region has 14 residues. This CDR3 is CASSLALLSYEQFF. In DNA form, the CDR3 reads TGTGCCAGCAGTTTGGCACTCCTATCCTACGAGCAGTTCTTC.

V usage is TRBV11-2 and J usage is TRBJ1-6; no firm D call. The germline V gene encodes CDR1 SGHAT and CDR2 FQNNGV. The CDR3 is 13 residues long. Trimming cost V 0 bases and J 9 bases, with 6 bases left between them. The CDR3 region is CASSLESASPLHF. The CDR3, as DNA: TGTGCCAGCAGCTTAGAGTCCGCTTCACCCCTCCACTTT.

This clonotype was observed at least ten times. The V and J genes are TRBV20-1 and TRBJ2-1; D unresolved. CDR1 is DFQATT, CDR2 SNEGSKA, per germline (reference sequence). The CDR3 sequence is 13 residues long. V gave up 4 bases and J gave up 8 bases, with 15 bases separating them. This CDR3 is CSAKGDRIDEQFF. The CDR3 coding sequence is TGCAGTGCTAAGGGTGACCGGATCGATGAGCAGTTCTTC.

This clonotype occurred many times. The chain's CDR3 is CASSQTGGRYGYTF. In nucleotides, the CDR3 is TGTGCCAGCTCACAGACAGGGGGTCGGTATGGCTACACCTTC. The gene calls are TRBV18 and TRBJ1-2; 9 nucleotides align to TRBD1. The V gene's germline CDR1 is KGHSH and CDR2 LQKENI. CDR3 size: 14 residues. J was trimmed by 5 bases and V by 4 bases; bases with no gene match: 5.

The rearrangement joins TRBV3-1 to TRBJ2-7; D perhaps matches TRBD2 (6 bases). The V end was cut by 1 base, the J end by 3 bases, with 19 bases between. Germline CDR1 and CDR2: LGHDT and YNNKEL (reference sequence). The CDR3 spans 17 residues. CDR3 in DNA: TGTGCCAGCAGCCAAGGAGAGGGGACGGGGGATTACTACGAGCAGTACTTC. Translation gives CASSQGEGTGDYYEQYF.